The next 21 T cell receptor beta chains were all read from a single sample in a study of blood T cell repertoires in COVID-19. TCRdb keeps only in-frame clones here, not all; method: immunoSEQ multiplex PCR. The table has over 250,000 clones, 70% to 90% seen once. The specimen sequenced was peripheral blood. The receptors originated from a woman in her 70s with acute or convalescent COVID-19.

The rearrangement joins TRBV7-3 to TRBJ1-1, with 7 bases fitting TRBD1. Germline V CDR1 and CDR2: SGHTA, FQGTGA. The V gene end was trimmed by 5 bases and the J gene end by 5 bases; junction bases not matched to a gene: 5. The CDR3 has 13 residues. The CDR3 loop reads CASSVGGLTEAFF. The CDR3 DNA is TGTGCCAGCAGCGTAGGGGGCTTGACTGAAGCTTTCTTT.

The rearrangement uses TRBV30 and TRBJ1-2; 8 bases are shared with TRBD1. This CDR3 is 18 amino acids long. V shed 2 bases and J 6 bases; nucleotides not matched to a gene: 20. Germline CDR1 is GTSNPN and CDR2 is SVGIG (reference sequence). The CDR3 reads CAWSTNRGAWPPRNGYTF. The CDR3, as DNA: TGTGCCTGGAGTACCAACAGGGGGGCATGGCCTCCTAGGAATGGCTACACCTTC.

The gene calls are TRBV2 and TRBJ1-5; D remains unclear. The CDR3 covers 15 residues. Germline V CDR1 and CDR2: SNHLY, FYNNEI. The V end lost 0 bases, the J end lost 4 bases, and 10 bases lay between the germline ends. As DNA, the CDR3 is TGTGCCAGCAGTGAAGCGTCCGATCGGAATCAGCCCCAGCATTTT. It specifies CASSEASDRNQPQHF.

This chain joins TRBV5-6 and TRBJ2-1, with D maybe TRBD2 (6 bases). Trimming stripped 1 base from V and 6 bases from J, with 14 bases between. CDR3 size: 15 residues. Germline loops: CDR1 SGHDT, CDR2 YYEEEE. CDR3 DNA sequence: TGTGCCAGCAGCTTGTGGTGGGACGGGGGCAATGAGCAGTTCTTC. Its protein product is CASSLWWDGGNEQFF. Filled out from reference TRBV5-6 and TRBJ2-1, the complete variable domain reads DAGVTQSPTHLIKTRGQQVTLRCSPKSGHDTVSWYQQALGQGPQFIFQYYEEEERQRGNFPDRFSGHQFPNYSSELNVNALLLGDSALYLCASSLWWDGGNEQFFGPGTRLTVL.

The chain links TRBV5-6 to TRBJ1-2, with a possible D match to TRBD1 (5 bases). This CDR3 has 13 amino acids. V lost 3 bases and J 4 bases, leaving 10 bases between the germline ends. The germline V gene has CDR1 SGHDT and CDR2 YYEEEE. The CDR3 spells CASSSNQGYGYTF. Here the CDR3 DNA reads TGTGCCAGCAGCTCCAACCAGGGCTATGGCTACACCTTC.

This clone was seen more than once but under ten times. The CDR3 region has the DNA TGTGCCAGCAGCTTGGTACTAGCGAGCTACGAGCAGTACTTC. The encoded protein is CASSLVLASYEQYF. The chain uses TRBV5-8 and TRBJ2-7, with TRBD2 identical over 7 bases. The ends lost 0 bases at V and 3 bases at J; junction bases unmatched: 3. CDR1 SGHTS and CDR2 YDEGEE come from the germline V gene. CDR3 length equals 14 residues.

This clone has more than one count but fewer than ten. The chain combines TRBV9 with TRBJ2-5; 8 bases align to TRBD1. The germline gives CDR1 SGDLS, CDR2 YYNGEE. This CDR3 has 15 amino acids. The J segment lost 4 bases and the V segment lost 2 bases, leaving 7 bases of the junction unmatched. The CDR3 spells CASSVGTGKGETQYF. In nucleotides, the CDR3 is TGTGCCAGCAGCGTGGGGACAGGCAAGGGAGAGACCCAGTACTTC. The full variable domain, its missing parts supplied by reference TRBV9 and TRBJ2-5, is DSGVTQTPKHLITATGQRVTLRCSPRSGDLSVYWYQQSLDQGLQFLIQYYNGEERAKGNILERFSAQQFPDLHSELNLSSLELGDSALYFCASSVGTGKGETQYFGPGTRLLVL.

This chain uses TRBV11-2 with TRBJ1-1; TRBD1 is a possible D gene (5 bases). CDR3 size: 14 residues. Germline values: CDR1 SGHAT, CDR2 FQNNGV. V was trimmed by 5 bases and J by 7 bases, leaving 17 bases between them. The CDR3 spells CASSKQGEVLEAFF. Here the CDR3 DNA reads TGTGCCAGCAGCAAACAAGGGGAAGTACTTGAAGCTTTCTTT.

The chain combines TRBV5-6 with TRBJ1-2, with 7 bases identical to TRBD1. The ends lost 0 bases at V and 3 bases at J; junction bases unmatched: 2. The CDR3 runs 14 residues. The germline V gene has CDR1 SGHDT and CDR2 YYEEEE. CDR3 nucleotide sequence: TGTGCCAGCAGCTTGGACAGGGGCCACTATGGCTACACCTTC. Translation: CASSLDRGHYGYTF.

In this sample, this clone turned up once. The chain has TRBV12-3 or TRBV12-4 and TRBJ1-4, with unresolved D. V gave up 5 bases and J gave up 10 bases, with 8 bases separating them. The CDR3 has 11 amino acids. This CDR3 reads CASSLEGKLFF. DNA for the CDR3: TGTGCCAGCAGTCTCGAGGGAAAACTGTTTTTT.

The chain recombines TRBV3-1 (or the pseudogene TRBV3-2) with TRBJ1-2, with 8 bases lining up with TRBD1. Germline loops: CDR1 LGHDT, CDR2 YNNKEL (reference sequence). With 5 bases clipped from V and 8 bases from J, the junction kept 7 bases outside the gene matches. The CDR3 spans 13 residues. The CDR3, as DNA: TGTGCCAGCAGCAACCGGACAGGGCAAGGCTACACCTTC. Amino acids: CASSNRTGQGYTF.

The rearrangement joins TRBV10-3 to TRBJ2-3; 11 bases are a match to TRBD2. The germline V gene has CDR1 ENHRY and CDR2 SYGVKD. V was clipped by 4 bases and J by 2 bases; unmatched bases: 2. The length of the CDR3 is 15 residues. CDR3 nucleotide sequence: TGTGCCATCAGTGCTAGCGGGGGGTACACAGATACGCAGTATTTT. It yields the protein CAISASGGYTDTQYF.

The V call is TRBV19, the J call TRBJ2-7; D possibly corresponds to TRBD1 (5 bases). This CDR3 region has 16 residues. V shed 4 bases and J shed 0 bases, with 16 bases lying between them. The germline CDR1 and CDR2 sequences are LNHDA and SQIVND (reference sequence). CDR3 bases: TGTGCCAGTAGTACCCCGGACACGTTGGGCTCCTACGAGCAGTACTTC. The encoded protein is CASSTPDTLGSYEQYF.

In its sample, this clone was seen once. The chain employs TRBV4-2 and TRBJ2-7; tentative D call: TRBD2 (5 bases). The V gene's germline CDR1 is LGHNA and CDR2 YNFKEQ. CDR3 length: 15 amino acids. V was shortened by 0 bases and J by 0 bases, with 9 bases between the two germline ends. CDR3 DNA: TGTGCCAGCAGCCAAGAGGACTCCCGCTCCTACGAGCAGTACTTC. Amino acid sequence: CASSQEDSRSYEQYF.

This clone was seen only once. Its ends do not fully match the called genes, so a read error is possible. This chain uses TRBV20-1 with TRBJ1-2; D is perhaps TRBD1 (6 bases). CDR1 is DFQATT, CDR2 SNEGSKA, per germline (reference sequence). This CDR3 spans 10 amino acids. The CDR3, as DNA: TGCAGTGCTACCCCCGGCAGGGGAAGCTTC. It translates to CSATPGRGSF.

The chain recombines TRBV5-4 with TRBJ2-1, with D maybe TRBD2 (6 bases). V lost 2 bases, J lost 3 bases, and 9 bases lay in between. The CDR3 loop spans 14 amino acids. In germline, CDR1 is SGHNT, CDR2 YYREEE (reference sequence). The CDR3 DNA sequence: TGTGCCAGCAGCTTAGCAGCGGGCTACAATGAGCAGTTCTTC. Protein product: CASSLAAGYNEQFF.

This chain joins TRBV5-5 and TRBJ1-2; TRBD1 might be the D (5 bases). V lost 0 bases and J 4 bases, leaving 13 bases between the germline ends. The germline gives CDR1 SGHKS, CDR2 YYEKEE (reference sequence). The CDR3 spans 15 residues. The CDR3, as DNA: TGTGCCAGCAGCTTGGGGGTAGGGGCAGCCTATGGCTACACCTTC. It yields the protein CASSLGVGAAYGYTF.

The chain combines TRBV7-9 with TRBJ2-7, with D possibly matching TRBD2 (5 bases). The CDR3 length is 11 residues. Trimming shortened V by 8 bases and J by 4 bases, and 9 bases separated the two germline ends. From germline, CDR1 is SEHNR and CDR2 FQNEAQ (reference sequence). The CDR3 nucleotides are TGTGCCAGCGTCGGGGAGTACGAGCAGTACTTC. Its protein is CASVGEYEQYF.

The chain uses TRBV6-5 and TRBJ2-7; perhaps TRBD2 as D (5 bases). This CDR3 spans 15 amino acids. Trimming removed 4 bases from V and 3 bases from J, with 16 bases in between. The germline V gene encodes CDR1 MNHEY and CDR2 SVGAGI. The CDR3 loop reads CASSFQRGSGYEQYF. The CDR3 DNA follows: TGTGCCAGCAGTTTCCAACGGGGAAGCGGCTACGAGCAGTACTTC.

The chain is built from TRBV25-1 and TRBJ1-2; D is perhaps TRBD1 (6 bases). The CDR3 is 16 amino acids. Germline CDR1 MGHDK, CDR2 SYGVNS. The V and J ends lost 4 bases and 5 bases respectively, with 20 bases between them. The CDR3 is CASSGWEGDGEYGYTF. The CDR3, as DNA: TGTGCCAGCAGTGGATGGGAGGGGGACGGGGAGTATGGCTACACCTTC.

This clone was observed once. This sequence joins TRBV2 and TRBJ2-1; perhaps TRBD2 as D (7 bases). Germline CDR1 SNHLY, CDR2 FYNNEI. The CDR3 length is 12 residues. V lost 1 base and J 10 bases, leaving 8 bases between the germline ends. The CDR3 region is CASSEGGGEQFF. In nucleotides, the CDR3 is TGTGCCAGCAGTGAAGGGGGGGGCGAGCAGTTCTTC.